Here is one T cell receptor (beta chain) with its context. Antigen: not known. The term stable hyperthyroidism indicated an absence of ophthalmopathy within 18 months of follow-up. New diagnoses, under 2 months' duration, and ages 18 to 65 characterized the hyperthyroidism patients. Patients were left out if they had other autoimmune diseases, uncontrolled infections, pregnancy or lactation. From RNA, the CDR3 regions of TCR beta chains were amplified and sequenced. Second-round multiplex PCR came after a first-round RT-PCR that employed HTBI primers. TCRdb reanalysed the multiplex PCR reads using MiXCR and keeps one entry per CDR3 protein. The table lists about 620,000 distinct CDR3 sequences, approximately 21% of them singletons. Germline assignment: CDR1 MDHEN and CDR2 SYDVKM. This CDR3 contains 13 residues. V lost 4 bases and J 3 bases, leaving 10 bases between the germline ends. The sample originates from a study of Graves' ophthalmopathy and Graves' hyperthyroidism.

Study-level points and caveats: Cross-validated, the 13-signature model showed 87.88%/81.08% sensitivity/specificity, and 80%/75% in the test set.

The sample comprised peripheral blood. The gene calls are TRBV28 and TRBJ2-7, with TRBD2 as a possible D gene (5 bases). The receptor's source is a woman younger than 35 with stable Graves' hyperthyroidism. Some clones in this sample may be carry-over from other donors' samples. CDR3 in amino acids: CASSSRRRYEQYF. DNA for the CDR3: TGTGCCAGCAGTTCCCGGAGGCGCTACGAGCAGTACTTC.